The 13 T cell receptor beta chains presented below share a single source sample, sequenced in a study of tumor-infiltrating lymphocytes in primary liver carcinoma. The investigators made TCR beta cDNA from roughly 0.55 ug total RNA, using a constant-region primer. Three nested multiplex PCR rounds of slightly modified ARM-PCR generated TCR beta libraries. Use of TRBV1-TRBV30 forward primers with a C-beta reverse primer characterized the first two PCR rounds, which lasted about 9 cycles each. Via MiXCR, TCRdb re-called the multiplex PCR reads, giving one row per CDR3 protein. The sample lists about 320,000 distinct CDR3 sequences, about 60% occurring once. Germline DNA was also extracted, and blood RNA derived from unsorted whole blood. Sequencing used peripheral blood. The receptors here all came from a man aged 35 to 55 with primary liver carcinoma and hepatitis B virus infection.

Comment on this clonotype: Since a much larger clone is just one base distant, this may be a read error. The rearrangement joins TRBV12-3 or TRBV12-4 to TRBJ1-3, with D uncertain. V was pared by 2 bases and J by 7 bases, with 9 bases between. The CDR3 has 13 residues. The CDR3 DNA reads as TGTGCCAGCAGTTTACCGATGGTTAACACCATATATTTT. It translates to CASSLPMVNTIYF.

This clonotype has only a few counts. The chain combines TRBV5-1 with TRBJ1-2; 8 bases match TRBD1. V lost 2 bases to trimming and J lost 4 bases; unmatched junction nucleotides: 4. The V gene's germline CDR1 is SGHRS and CDR2 YFSETQ. There are 14 residues in the CDR3. The CDR3: CASSFETGAYGYTF. Here the CDR3 DNA reads TGCGCCAGCAGCTTCGAGACAGGGGCCTATGGCTACACCTTC.

This clonotype was counted many times. The chain carries TRBV5-4 and TRBJ2-6, with TRBD1 as a possible D gene (6 bases). The CDR3 contains 16 residues. Trimming left V 4 bases short and J 2 bases short, with 13 bases between. The germline gives CDR1 SGHNT, CDR2 YYREEE (reference sequence). CDR3 amino acids: CASSRDRLAGANVLTF. The CDR3 region has the DNA TGTGCCAGCAGCCGTGACAGGCTTGCTGGGGCCAACGTCCTGACTTTC.

This clonotype has ten or more counts. This chain's CDR3 is CSVDEDTQYF. The CDR3 bases are TGCAGCGTTGACGAGGATACGCAGTATTTT. The chain has TRBV29-1 and TRBJ2-3; D is uncertain. V was pared by 3 bases and J by 6 bases, with 4 bases between. Germline values: CDR1 SQVTM, CDR2 ANQGSEA. This CDR3 is built from 10 residues.

As for this clonotype: Possible read error: a much larger clone is one base away. The V call is TRBV10-3, the J call TRBJ2-7, with D hard to call. Per germline, CDR1 ENHRY and CDR2 SYGVKD. V was shortened by 2 bases and J by 10 bases, with 18 bases between the two germline ends. This CDR3 is 14 amino acids long. The CDR3 here is CAISEMVAFADQYF. CDR3 DNA: TGTGCCATCAGTGAGATGGTAGCTTTCGCCGATCAGTACTTC.

The table lists this clonotype with many counts. The genes are TRBV28 and TRBJ1-4; TRBD1 might be the D (5 bases). The CDR3 covers 15 residues. Germline loops: CDR1 MDHEN, CDR2 SYDVKM. Trimming removed 3 bases at V and 5 bases at J, with 13 bases between. This chain's CDR3 is CASSFTRALNEKLFF. As DNA, the CDR3 is TGTGCCAGCAGTTTCACCAGGGCTCTGAATGAAAAACTGTTTTTT.

Only a few counts were recorded for this clonotype. The chain carries TRBV7-8 and TRBJ2-5, with TRBD2 matching over 11 bases. The germline V gene encodes CDR1 SGHVS and CDR2 FQNEAQ. The CDR3 spans 15 residues. The V gene end was trimmed by 1 base and the J gene end by 5 bases; junction bases not matched to a gene: 3. The CDR3 sequence: CASSLGLAGKETQYF. CDR3 DNA: TGTGCCAGCAGCTTAGGACTAGCGGGAAAGGAGACCCAGTACTTC.

In its sample, this clonotype was seen many times. The rearrangement links TRBV6-6 to TRBJ1-6; the D is unclear. Deletions cut 0 bases from V and 5 bases from J, with 2 bases between. The CDR3 is 13 residues long. Germline V gene sequence: CDR1 MNHNY, CDR2 SVGAGI (reference sequence). DNA for the CDR3: TGTGCCAGCAGTTACTCGAATAATTCACCCCTCCACTTT. Translating it yields CASSYSNNSPLHF.

Comments on this clonotype: The junction shows a germline mismatch at one end, possibly a read error. The V and J genes are TRBV5-1 and TRBJ2-6; possible D gene TRBD1, 5 bases. CDR1 is SGHRS and CDR2 is YFSETQ in the germline V gene. The CDR3 is 14 residues long. The CDR3 DNA follows: TGCGCCAGCAGCTTGGATGGTGGGGCCAACGCCCTGACTTTC. Translated, it gives CASSLDGGANALTF. The full variable domain, completed using reference TRBV5-1 and TRBJ2-6, is KAGVTQTPRYLIKTRGQQVTLSCSPISGHRSVSWYQQTPGQGLQFLFEYFSETQRNKGNFPGRFSGRQFSNSRSEMNVSTLELGDSALYLCASSLDGGANALTFGAGSRLTVL.

This clonotype appeared many times. The V and J genes are TRBV29-1 and TRBJ2-1, with D perhaps matching TRBD2 (6 bases). The CDR3 contains 9 residues. V was shortened by 6 bases and J by 9 bases, with 6 bases between the two germline ends. CDR1 and CDR2 (germline): SQVTM, ANQGSEA. Here the CDR3 DNA reads TGCAGCGTCGGGGGTGAGCAGTTCTTC. Amino acid sequence: CSVGGEQFF.

Comment on this clonotype: This may be a read error: a much more frequent sequence differs by one nucleotide. The chain carries TRBV6-2 or TRBV6-3 and TRBJ2-1, with D uncertain. The germline V and J ends were trimmed by 5 bases and 5 bases, with 25 bases remaining between them. The CDR3 is 18 amino acids. Germline CDR1 MNHEY, CDR2 SVGEGT. The CDR3 loop reads CASSGSILGRGPHNEQFF. CDR3 nucleotide sequence: TGTGCCAGCAGTGGTTCCATACTGGGTAGAGGACCCCACAATGAGCAGTTCTTC.

This clonotype was seen at least ten times. J is TRBJ2-7 and V is TRBV6-1; D is unresolved. Germline V CDR1 and CDR2: MNHNS, SASEGT. CDR3 length: 13 residues. The V and J ends lost 4 bases and 3 bases respectively, with 10 bases between them. The DNA of the CDR3 is TGTGCCAGCAGTGCGTCGCCGGACTACGAGCAGTACTTC. Protein sequence: CASSASPDYEQYF.

A word on this clonotype: This may be a read error, as it is one base from a much larger clone. The genes are TRBV6-1 and TRBJ1-4, with 8 nucleotides matching TRBD1. Losses at the gene ends were 10 bases for V and 12 bases for J; bases not matched to a gene: 7. The CDR3 has 11 residues. Germline V CDR1 and CDR2: MNHNS, SASEGT. The CDR3 coding sequence is TGTGCCAACAGGGGGGCCAGGGAACTGTTTTTT. Translating it yields CANRGARELFF.